The 14 T cell receptor beta chains below were found in one sample sequenced in a study of PD-L1 blockade in urothelial cancer. TCRdb keeps only in-frame clones here, not all; method: immunoSEQ multiplex PCR. The table shows roughly 32,000 clones, with around 83% occurring only once. The material sequenced was PBMCs, taken around atezolizumab (anti-PD-L1) treatment. The source of these receptors is a man aged 55 to 70 with urothelial cancer.

The chain recombines TRBV5-4 with TRBJ2-7; D is unclear. Trimming removed 0 bases from V and 7 bases from J, with 11 bases in between. The CDR3 length is 13 residues. Germline CDR1 SGHNT, CDR2 YYREEE (reference sequence). DNA of the CDR3: TGTGCCAGCAGCTTGGGGGCCGCTGAGGAGCAGTACTTC. Protein sequence: CASSLGAAEEQYF.

As concerns this clone: This same CDR3 is encoded by further DNA sequences in the sample. V and J are TRBV7-2 and TRBJ2-7; weak D call: TRBD1 (6 bases). Trimming stripped 4 bases from V and 6 bases from J, with 19 bases between. The CDR3 extends over 15 amino acids. Germline loops: CDR1 SGHTA, CDR2 FQGNSA. The CDR3 loop is CASSYKVLGAREQYF. In DNA, the CDR3 is TGTGCCAGCAGCTACAAAGTACTGGGGGCGCGCGAGCAGTACTTC.

This rearrangement joins TRBV12-5 to TRBJ2-3, with 8 bases lining up with TRBD1. The junction had 13 bases not matched to a gene; V was cut back by 5 bases and J by 0 bases. Germline V lookup: CDR1 LGHNT, CDR2 FRNRAP. The CDR3 has 18 amino acids. CDR3 sequence (DNA): TGTGCTAGTGGTCCCGGACAGGGTGGGTACAGGAGCACAGATACGCAGTATTTT. It translates to CASGPGQGGYRSTDTQYF.

The chain links TRBV7-9 to TRBJ1-5, with 7 positions matching TRBD1. Looked up from germline, CDR1 is SEHNR and CDR2 is FQNEAQ (reference sequence). This CDR3 has 13 amino acids. With 5 bases clipped from V and 7 bases from J, the junction kept 5 bases outside the gene matches. Here the CDR3 reads CASSPTGNQPQHF. CDR3 nucleotide sequence: TGTGCCAGCAGCCCGACAGGGAACCAGCCCCAGCATTTT.

The chain uses TRBV27 and TRBJ2-1; TRBD1 might be the D (7 bases). CDR3 length equals 16 residues. The germline gives CDR1 MNHEY, CDR2 SMNVEV (reference sequence). V was clipped by 3 bases and J by 1 base, with 13 bases between them. As DNA, the CDR3 is TGTGCCAGCAGTTTCAGGGGGGACTTTTCCTACAATGAGCAGTTCTTC. This gives the protein CASSFRGDFSYNEQFF.

The CDR3 DNA reads TGTGCTAGTGGTTTGGAGGCGGACACTGAAGCTTTCTTT. It is translated as CASGLEADTEAFF. This chain connects TRBV12-5 to TRBJ1-1; no clear D gene. Between the trimmed V and J ends, which lost 1 base and 3 bases, there was a span of 6 bases. Germline values: CDR1 LGHNT, CDR2 FRNRAP. The CDR3 runs 13 residues.

This clone turned up a few times. J is TRBJ1-1 and V is TRBV25-1, with 10 nucleotides matching TRBD1. Germline V gene sequence: CDR1 MGHDK, CDR2 SYGVNS. V lost 3 bases to trimming and J lost 4 bases; unmatched junction nucleotides: 8. CDR3 length: 16 amino acids. The CDR3 loop reads CASSDPRQGASTEAFF. In DNA, the CDR3 is TGTGCCAGCAGTGACCCAAGACAGGGGGCGAGCACTGAAGCTTTCTTT.

The chain recombines TRBV4-1 with TRBJ2-1, with D maybe TRBD1 (5 bases). Germline loops: CDR1 MGHRA, CDR2 YSYEKL. The V end lost 0 bases, the J end lost 2 bases, and 26 bases lay between the germline ends. The CDR3 consists of 21 residues. CDR3 in DNA: TGCGCCAGCAGCCAAGATGTTCGGCAGGGAAGCTATCAGCGAACCTACAATGAGCAGTTCTTC. Amino acids: CASSQDVRQGSYQRTYNEQFF.

This sequence joins TRBV19 and TRBJ2-5, with D tentatively TRBD1 (7 bases). Trimming pared 1 base from V and 4 bases from J, leaving 10 bases between. This CDR3 spans 14 amino acids. Germline assignment: CDR1 LNHDA and CDR2 SQIVND (reference sequence). CDR3 in amino acids: CASSIGQGGETQYF. In DNA, the CDR3 is TGTGCCAGTAGTATAGGGCAGGGGGGAGAGACCCAGTACTTC.

This chain connects TRBV7-9 to TRBJ1-2; TRBD1 matches 8 bases. The CDR3 runs to 15 residues. In germline, CDR1 is SEHNR, CDR2 FQNEAQ (reference sequence). J gave up 5 bases and V 1 base, and 6 bases lay outside the gene matches. For the CDR3, the DNA is TGTGCCAGCAGCTTAGGGGCAGGGGGCGGGTATGGCTACACCTTC. Translation gives CASSLGAGGGYGYTF.

This clone was detected only once. The gene calls are TRBV5-1 and TRBJ2-5, with 11 bases aligning to TRBD2. Unmatched junction bases numbered 9, after V lost 5 bases and J lost 3 bases. The germline CDR1 and CDR2 sequences are SGHRS and YFSETQ. CDR3 length: 16 residues. The CDR3 DNA reads as TGCGCCAGCAGAACCGGGACTAGCGGACCAAAAGAGACCCAGTACTTC. As protein: CASRTGTSGPKETQYF.

This chain links TRBV6-1 with TRBJ2-1; TRBD2 agrees at 12 bases. V lost 6 bases and J lost 9; bases outside the gene matches: 3. CDR3 length: 13 amino acids. CDR1 and CDR2 (germline): MNHNS, SASEGT. This chain's CDR3 is CASRLAGGIEQFF. CDR3 bases: TGTGCCAGCAGACTAGCGGGAGGTATTGAGCAGTTCTTC.

The chain has TRBV27 and TRBJ1-1; D is unclear. CDR3 length: 16 amino acids. From germline, CDR1 is MNHEY and CDR2 SMNVEV (reference sequence). Deletions cut 4 bases from V and 2 bases from J, with 17 bases between. The DNA of the CDR3 is TGTGCCAGCAGTTCTTCATCGAATCCAGGAAACACTGAAGCTTTCTTT. Translated: CASSSSSNPGNTEAFF.

The chain uses TRBV15 and TRBJ2-7; D is unresolved. The CDR3 is 15 amino acids. The V end lost 1 base, the J end lost 0 bases, and 10 bases lay between the germline ends. Germline CDR1 is LNHNV and CDR2 is YYDKDF (reference sequence). The CDR3 sequence: CATSRVEITSYEQYF. The CDR3 bases are TGTGCCACCAGCAGAGTTGAGATAACCTCCTACGAGCAGTACTTC.